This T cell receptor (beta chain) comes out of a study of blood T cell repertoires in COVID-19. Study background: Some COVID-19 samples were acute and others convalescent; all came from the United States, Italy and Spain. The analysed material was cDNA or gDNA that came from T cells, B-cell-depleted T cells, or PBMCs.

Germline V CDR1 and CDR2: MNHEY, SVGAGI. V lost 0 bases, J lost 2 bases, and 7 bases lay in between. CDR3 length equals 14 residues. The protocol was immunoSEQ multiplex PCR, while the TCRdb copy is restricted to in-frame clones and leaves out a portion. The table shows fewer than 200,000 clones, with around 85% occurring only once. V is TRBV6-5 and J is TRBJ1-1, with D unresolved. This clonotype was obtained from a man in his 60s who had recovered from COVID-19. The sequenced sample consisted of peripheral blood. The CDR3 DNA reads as TGTGCCAGCAGTTACTCAGGGAGAAACACTGAAGCTTTCTTT. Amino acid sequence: CASSYSGRNTEAFF.